These 6 T cell receptor beta chains came from one sample sequenced in a study of cytomegalovirus exposure and HLA in healthy donors. The PCR made use of 60 Vbeta and 13 Jbeta primers. Produced via immunoSEQ multiplex PCR; TCRdb's table is partial and in-frame only. The data contain about 160,000 clones, roughly 78% of them singletons. Sequencing was carried out using PBMCs. All receptors derive from a man aged 35 to 55 in good health and CMV-seronegative.

The chain combines TRBV5-1 with TRBJ2-5; D not resolved. V was clipped by 4 bases and J by 4 bases, with 14 bases between them. The CDR3 covers 14 residues. Germline CDR1 reads SGHRS; CDR2 reads YFSETQ. The CDR3 is CASSTTVSRETQYF. CDR3 DNA sequence: TGCGCCAGCAGCACTACTGTAAGTCGAGAGACCCAGTACTTC.

V is TRBV28 and J is TRBJ2-3, with TRBD2 as a possible D gene (5 bases). The CDR3 runs 13 residues. Trimming took off 3 bases at V and 1 base at J, with 5 bases between the two ends. Germline-derived CDR1 and CDR2 are MDHEN and SYDVKM. The CDR3 bases are TGTGCCAGCAGTTTTAGCGGCACAGATACGCAGTATTTT. Translation gives CASSFSGTDTQYF.

V usage is TRBV19 and J usage is TRBJ1-1; D gene uncertain. The CDR3 contains 15 residues. Germline V gene lookup returns CDR1 LNHDA and CDR2 SQIVND (reference sequence). The V gene lost 5 bases and the J gene lost 0 bases, with 13 bases spanning the gap. The CDR3 DNA sequence: TGTGCCAGTAGTTCACAGAGGAGGATGAACACTGAAGCTTTCTTT. This encodes CASSSQRRMNTEAFF. The complete variable domain, with remaining parts taken from reference TRBV19 and TRBJ1-1, reads DGGITQSPKYLFRKEGQNVTLSCEQNLNHDAMYWYRQDPGQGLRLIYYSQIVNDFQKGDIAEGYSVSREKKESFPLTVTSAQKNPTAFYLCASSSQRRMNTEAFFGQGTRLTVV.

This CDR3 reads CASTLGQHAYEQYF. In DNA form, the CDR3 reads TGTGCCAGCACCCTAGGACAGCATGCCTACGAGCAGTACTTC. The V and J genes are TRBV28 and TRBJ2-7; perhaps TRBD1 as D (6 bases). In germline, CDR1 is MDHEN, CDR2 SYDVKM. V was trimmed by 7 bases and J by 2 bases, leaving 15 bases between them. The CDR3 loop spans 14 amino acids.

The V gene is TRBV19, the J gene TRBJ1-4, with D possibly matching TRBD1 (5 bases). The germline CDR1 and CDR2 sequences are LNHDA and SQIVND (reference sequence). There are 14 residues in the CDR3. Trimming took off 2 bases at V and 8 bases at J, with 12 bases between the two ends. The CDR3 is CASSITGGLEKLFF. The DNA for the CDR3 is TGTGCCAGTAGTATAACAGGCGGCCTAGAAAAACTGTTTTTT.

The chain has TRBV18 and TRBJ2-2, with D unclear. CDR1 is KGHSH, CDR2 LQKENI, per germline. V was clipped by 4 bases and J by 7 bases, with 7 bases between them. The CDR3 length is 12 residues. The CDR3 here is CASSLVGGELFF. DNA for the CDR3: TGTGCCAGCTCACTAGTCGGCGGGGAGCTGTTTTTT.